The rows below give T cell receptor beta chains drawn from one sample of a study of T-cell memory formation after mild COVID-19. TCRdb re-called the 5' RACE reads with MiXCR, one entry per CDR3 protein. The table includes around 180,000 distinct CDR3 sequences, 18% detected once. Sequencing was done on a sample of PBMCs or a T cell subset sorted from them (not recorded which). All receptors derive from a man aged 18 to 30 who had mild COVID-19 (a few samples of this study predate the infection). Cell type and time point are not known. CDR3s include the opening cysteine and the closing phenylalanine or tryptophan. A D gene is named only where the DNA matches it firmly. Expanded clones get a size class; other rows say once, few or many, or leave the size out.

v_gene: TRBV18
d_gene: NA
abundance: NA
j_gene: TRBJ1-2
CDR3aa: CASSPPLGTDYGYTF
CDR3nt: TGTGCCAGCTCACCACCACTGGGGACGGACTATGGCTACACCTTC

v_gene: TRBV6-5
d_gene: TRBD2
abundance: once
j_gene: TRBJ2-7
CDR3aa: CASRAGGYYEQYF
CDR3nt: TGTGCCAGTCGGGCGGGGGGGTACTACGAGCAGTACTTC

v_gene: TRBV4-1
d_gene: NA
abundance: many
j_gene: TRBJ2-2
CDR3aa: CASSQGTGSQVGWELFF
CDR3nt: TGCGCCAGCAGCCAAGGAACAGGCAGTCAAGTTGGTTGGGAGCTGTTTTTT

v_gene: TRBV15
d_gene: NA
abundance: NA
j_gene: TRBJ1-5
CDR3aa: CAARAVGSNQPQHF
CDR3nt: TGTGCCGCCCGGGCTGTGGGTAGCAATCAGCCCCAGCATTTT

v_gene: TRBV19
d_gene: NA
abundance: NA
j_gene: TRBJ1-1
CDR3aa: CASRDRTAFF
CDR3nt: TGTGCCAGTAGGGATCGTACGGCTTTCTTT

v_gene: TRBV7-9
d_gene: NA
abundance: NA
j_gene: TRBJ2-3
CDR3aa: CASSLATAGSRDTQYF
CDR3nt: TGTGCCAGCAGCTTAGCTACGGCAGGGTCTAGAGATACGCAGTATTTT

v_gene: TRBV5-5
d_gene: NA
abundance: NA
j_gene: TRBJ1-5
CDR3aa: CASSLRLGKYSNQPQHF
CDR3nt: TGTGCCAGCAGCTTGAGGCTCGGGAAATATAGCAATCAGCCCCAGCATTTT

v_gene: TRBV12-3/TRBV12-4
d_gene: TRBD2
abundance: NA
j_gene: TRBJ2-5
CDR3aa: CASSIGLAGGETQYF
CDR3nt: TGTGCCAGCAGTATCGGACTAGCGGGGGGTGAGACCCAGTACTTC

v_gene: TRBV7-2
d_gene: NA
abundance: few
j_gene: TRBJ1-1
CDR3aa: CASTLLGDTEAFF
CDR3nt: TGTGCCAGCACCTTGTTAGGGGACACTGAAGCTTTCTTT

v_gene: TRBV4-1
d_gene: NA
abundance: few
j_gene: TRBJ2-7
CDR3aa: CASSPRDSYYEQYF
CDR3nt: TGCGCCAGCAGCCCGCGGGACAGTTACTACGAGCAGTACTTC

v_gene: TRBV6-5
d_gene: NA
abundance: few
j_gene: TRBJ1-5
CDR3aa: CASSAGHLANQPQHF
CDR3nt: TGTGCCAGCAGTGCGGGTCACCTGGCGAATCAGCCCCAGCATTTT

v_gene: TRBV5-1
d_gene: NA
abundance: few
j_gene: TRBJ1-2
CDR3aa: CASRDTSNYGYTF
CDR3nt: TGCGCCAGCAGGGACACCTCTAACTATGGCTACACCTTC

v_gene: TRBV6-5
d_gene: NA
abundance: NA
j_gene: TRBJ1-1
CDR3aa: CASSYGRAMNTEAFF
CDR3nt: TGTGCCAGCAGTTACGGCAGGGCTATGAACACTGAAGCTTTCTTT

v_gene: TRBV15
d_gene: NA
abundance: once
j_gene: TRBJ2-5
CDR3aa: CATSRAGMGETQYF
CDR3nt: TGTGCCACCAGCAGAGCTGGGATGGGAGAGACCCAGTACTTC

v_gene: TRBV20-1
d_gene: NA
abundance: few
j_gene: TRBJ2-3
CDR3aa: CSARLTGRYTDTQYF
CDR3nt: TGCAGTGCTAGATTGACGGGACGGTACACAGATACGCAGTATTTT

v_gene: TRBV10-3
d_gene: TRBD1
abundance: NA
j_gene: TRBJ1-6
CDR3aa: CAIRAGQQGNSPLHF
CDR3nt: TGTGCCATCAGAGCGGGACAGCAGGGGAATTCACCCCTCCACTTT

v_gene: TRBV5-1
d_gene: NA
abundance: few
j_gene: TRBJ2-3
CDR3aa: CASSDERTASTDTQYF
CDR3nt: TGCGCCAGCAGCGATGAGAGGACAGCCAGCACAGATACGCAGTATTTT

v_gene: TRBV24-1
d_gene: NA
abundance: NA
j_gene: TRBJ2-1
CDR3aa: CATSDSDASEQFF
CDR3nt: TGTGCCACCAGTGACTCGGACGCGTCTGAGCAGTTCTTC

v_gene: TRBV7-2
d_gene: TRBD1
abundance: many
j_gene: TRBJ2-5
CDR3aa: CASSRQGAGETQYF
CDR3nt: TGTGCCAGCAGCCGCCAGGGGGCGGGAGAGACCCAGTACTTC

v_gene: TRBV5-6
d_gene: NA
abundance: few
j_gene: TRBJ2-3
CDR3aa: CASGEATQYF
CDR3nt: TGTGCCAGCGGCGAGGCTACGCAGTATTTT

v_gene: TRBV7-2
d_gene: TRBD1
abundance: few
j_gene: TRBJ1-6
CDR3aa: CASSLPGQGADSPLHF
CDR3nt: TGTGCCAGCAGCTTACCAGGACAGGGGGCTGATTCACCCCTCCACTTT

v_gene: TRBV20-1
d_gene: TRBD2
abundance: NA
j_gene: TRBJ2-2
CDR3aa: CSAGNSGGGTGELFF
CDR3nt: TGCAGTGCGGGAAATAGCGGGGGAGGCACCGGGGAGCTGTTTTTT

v_gene: TRBV5-1
d_gene: NA
abundance: NA
j_gene: TRBJ1-1
CDR3aa: CASRLGTENTEAFF
CDR3nt: TGCGCCAGCAGGTTGGGCACAGAAAACACTGAAGCTTTCTTT